The 18 T cell receptor beta chains below all came from one sample that was sequenced in a study of T-cell reconstitution after alpha-beta-depleted transplantation in children. It was with unique molecular identifiers that the TCRbeta library was prepared. MiXCR was run by TCRdb on the PCR reads, yielding one entry per CDR3 protein. The sample carries fewer than 700,000 distinct CDR3 sequences, 10% to 15% recorded once. Here the sequenced sample was PBMCs, mostly from graft donor cells, taken 360 days after TCRalphabeta/CD19-depleted stem cell transplant. The receptors shown here come from a male patient younger than 18 who had a stem cell transplant for acute myeloid leukemia, so the T cells may come from the graft donor.

This chain joins TRBV3-1 and TRBJ2-7; no definite D call. Per the germline V gene, CDR1 is LGHDT and CDR2 is YNNKEL (reference sequence). This CDR3 has 14 amino acids. V lost 1 base and J 0 bases, leaving 7 bases between the germline ends. CDR3 sequence (DNA): TGTGCCAGCAGCCAAGCCCCGGACTCCTACGAGCAGTACTTC. This sequence encodes CASSQAPDSYEQYF.

In its sample, this clonotype was seen many times. V gene TRBV7-8 combines with J gene TRBJ2-2; 9 nucleotides align to TRBD2. The V gene's germline CDR1 is SGHVS and CDR2 FQNEAQ. CDR3 size: 15 residues. Losses at the gene ends were 5 bases for V and 9 bases for J; bases not matched to a gene: 10. CDR3 amino acids: CASSAGLAFKWELFF. In nucleotides, the CDR3 is TGTGCCAGCAGCGCCGGACTAGCGTTCAAATGGGAGCTGTTTTTT.

This clonotype was counted only a few times. The V call is TRBV20-1, the J call TRBJ2-1; perhaps TRBD2 as D (6 bases). Germline lookup yields CDR1 DFQATT and CDR2 SNEGSKA (reference sequence). Between the trimmed V and J ends, which lost 0 bases and 2 bases, there was a span of 14 bases. The CDR3 has 16 amino acids. CDR3 sequence (DNA): TGCAGTGCTAGAGATCCCTCGCGCGGGGCCTACAATGAGCAGTTCTTC. The encoded protein is CSARDPSRGAYNEQFF.

The chain carries TRBV28 and TRBJ2-7, with TRBD2 identical over 9 bases. The CDR3 has 16 residues. Germline CDR1 MDHEN, CDR2 SYDVKM. V was clipped by 8 bases and J by 6 bases; unmatched bases: 17. The CDR3 DNA reads TGTGCCAGCGTACCGATTGGGCGGGAGGGCCGGCTCGAGCAGTACTTC. It codes for CASVPIGREGRLEQYF.

This clonotype showed up just a few times. The chain combines TRBV7-3 with TRBJ2-1, with a tentative D call TRBD2 (6 bases). Trimming took 2 bases from V and 7 from J, leaving 15 bases between them. The germline CDR1 and CDR2 sequences are SGHTA and FQGTGA. The CDR3 consists of 15 residues. The CDR3, as DNA: TGTGCCAGCAGCTTAGGGGTCCGGCGGGAAAATGAGCAGTTCTTC. Residues: CASSLGVRRENEQFF.

This clonotype showed up just a few times. J is TRBJ2-7 and V is TRBV29-1; D not resolved. The CDR3 runs to 14 residues. V gave up 8 bases and J gave up 2 bases, with 19 bases separating them. CDR1 SQVTM and CDR2 ANQGSEA come from the germline V gene. The CDR3 here is CSPPEDQHAYEQYF. The CDR3 nucleotides read TGCAGCCCTCCAGAGGACCAGCATGCCTACGAGCAGTACTTC.

This clonotype turned up a few times. V is TRBV10-3 and J is TRBJ2-7; D not certain. V was trimmed by 5 bases and J by 5 bases, leaving 13 bases between them. Germline V gene data show CDR1 as ENHRY and CDR2 as SYGVKD. This CDR3 is built from 13 residues. CDR3 in amino acids: CAISPDASNEQYF. The CDR3 DNA follows: TGTGCCATCAGTCCCGACGCATCGAACGAGCAGTACTTC.

V usage is TRBV4-3 and J usage is TRBJ2-5, with no clear D. The ends were cut back, 0 bases at V and 2 bases at J, with 13 bases in the middle. CDR3 length: 16 residues. Germline-derived CDR1 and CDR2 are LGHNA and YSLEER. CDR3 in DNA: TGCGCCAGCAGCCAAGAGGGTGTAGGCAGACAAGAGACCCAGTACTTC. This codes for CASSQEGVGRQETQYF.

This clonotype was seen more than once but under ten times. The rearrangement joins TRBV28 to TRBJ2-5, with TRBD2 matching 7 bases. This CDR3 has 15 residues. The J segment lost 4 bases and the V segment lost 3 bases, leaving 8 bases of the junction unmatched. Germline-derived CDR1 and CDR2 are MDHEN and SYDVKM. The CDR3, as DNA: TGTGCCAGCAGTTTTCGGGGGAGGGAGGCAGAGACCCAGTACTTC. Protein sequence: CASSFRGREAETQYF.

This clonotype has more than one count but fewer than ten. J is TRBJ2-4 and V is TRBV2; D remains ambiguous. The germline CDR1 and CDR2 sequences are SNHLY and FYNNEI. The CDR3 has 16 residues. V was shortened by 4 bases and J by 0 bases, with 13 bases between the two germline ends. The CDR3 is CASSVGHRLAKNIQYF. CDR3 coding DNA: TGTGCCAGCAGTGTCGGGCATAGGTTAGCCAAAAACATTCAGTACTTC.

The V and J genes are TRBV19 and TRBJ1-1, with D unclear. Trimming shortened V by 4 bases and J by 6 bases, and 9 bases separated the two germline ends. Germline V CDR1 and CDR2: LNHDA, SQIVND (reference sequence). CDR3 length: 12 amino acids. CDR3 in amino acids: CASSNGWAEAFF. The CDR3 bases are TGTGCCAGTAGTAACGGTTGGGCTGAAGCTTTCTTT. Supplemented by reference TRBV19 and TRBJ1-1, the full variable domain reads DGGITQSPKYLFRKEGQNVTLSCEQNLNHDAMYWYRQDPGQGLRLIYYSQIVNDFQKGDIAEGYSVSREKKESFPLTVTSAQKNPTAFYLCASSNGWAEAFFGQGTRLTVV.

This clonotype was counted between two and nine times. The CDR3 loop is CASDCRQGAGCNYEQYF. Here the CDR3 DNA reads TGTGCCAGCGATTGTAGACAGGGGGCAGGTTGCAACTACGAGCAGTACTTC. V usage is TRBV28 and J usage is TRBJ2-7; 10 nucleotides align to TRBD1. Germline V gene lookup returns CDR1 MDHEN and CDR2 SYDVKM. V trimming: 8 bases; J trimming: 3 bases; junction bases outside the gene matches: 16. The CDR3 spans 17 residues.

The chain is built from TRBV5-1 and TRBJ2-1; 14 positions match TRBD2. V gave up 4 bases and J gave up 0 bases; unmatched junction bases: 6. The CDR3 totals 18 residues. Per the germline V gene, CDR1 is SGHRS and CDR2 is YFSETQ. CDR3 bases: TGCGCCAGCAGCCCCGGGGGGACTAGCGGGAGCTCCTACAATGAGCAGTTCTTC. Residues: CASSPGGTSGSSYNEQFF.

This clonotype appeared many times. The rearrangement uses TRBV5-6 and TRBJ2-5, with D possibly TRBD1 on 5 matching bases. The CDR3 length is 13 residues. V was cut by 6 bases and J by 2 bases, with 11 bases left in between. The germline V gene has CDR1 SGHDT and CDR2 YYEEEE. CDR3 in amino acids: CASKGPNQETQYF. Here the CDR3 DNA reads TGTGCCAGCAAGGGGCCCAATCAAGAGACCCAGTACTTC.

The rearrangement joins TRBV28 to TRBJ2-5, with D possibly being TRBD2 (6 bases). The germline V and J ends were trimmed by 7 bases and 2 bases, with 14 bases remaining between them. The germline gives CDR1 MDHEN, CDR2 SYDVKM. CDR3 length: 14 amino acids. The CDR3 spells CASTPGGIQETQYF. CDR3 coding DNA: TGTGCCAGCACCCCAGGAGGGATTCAAGAGACCCAGTACTTC.

The V gene is TRBV4-3, the J gene TRBJ2-1; D possibly corresponds to TRBD2 (5 bases). Trimming took 1 base from V and 0 from J, leaving 10 bases between them. CDR3 length equals 16 residues. Per germline, CDR1 LGHNA and CDR2 YSLEER. CDR3 in DNA: TGCGCCAGCAGCCAAGTAGGTGGGAGCTCCTACAATGAGCAGTTCTTC. Translated, it gives CASSQVGGSSYNEQFF.

This clonotype was seen a handful of times. This chain joins TRBV20-1 and TRBJ2-5; D not resolved. Germline V gene data show CDR1 as DFQATT and CDR2 as SNEGSKA (reference sequence). There are 15 residues in the CDR3. The CDR3 DNA reads as TGCAGCGCGGTCGGAGTTATCATTCTCGGGGAGACCCAGTACTTC. Translating it yields CSAVGVIILGETQYF.

This clonotype was found a few times. The chain couples TRBV28 to TRBJ2-3; D is possibly TRBD1 (5 bases). V lost 8 bases, J lost 2 bases, and 17 bases lay in between. The CDR3 runs 15 residues. Germline V gene sequence: CDR1 MDHEN, CDR2 SYDVKM. The CDR3 sequence: CASHLLGQHTDTQYF. DNA of the CDR3: TGTGCCAGCCATCTTCTCGGACAACACACAGATACGCAGTATTTT.